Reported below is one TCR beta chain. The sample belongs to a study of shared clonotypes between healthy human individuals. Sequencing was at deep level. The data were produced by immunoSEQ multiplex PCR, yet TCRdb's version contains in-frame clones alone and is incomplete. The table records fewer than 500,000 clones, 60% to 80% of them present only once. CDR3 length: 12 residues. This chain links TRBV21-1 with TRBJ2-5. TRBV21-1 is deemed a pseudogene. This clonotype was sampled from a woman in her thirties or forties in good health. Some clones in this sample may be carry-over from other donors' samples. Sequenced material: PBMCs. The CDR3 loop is CASSNGSWTQYF. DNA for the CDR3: TGTGCCAGCAGCAATGGGTCTTGGACCCAGTACTTC.